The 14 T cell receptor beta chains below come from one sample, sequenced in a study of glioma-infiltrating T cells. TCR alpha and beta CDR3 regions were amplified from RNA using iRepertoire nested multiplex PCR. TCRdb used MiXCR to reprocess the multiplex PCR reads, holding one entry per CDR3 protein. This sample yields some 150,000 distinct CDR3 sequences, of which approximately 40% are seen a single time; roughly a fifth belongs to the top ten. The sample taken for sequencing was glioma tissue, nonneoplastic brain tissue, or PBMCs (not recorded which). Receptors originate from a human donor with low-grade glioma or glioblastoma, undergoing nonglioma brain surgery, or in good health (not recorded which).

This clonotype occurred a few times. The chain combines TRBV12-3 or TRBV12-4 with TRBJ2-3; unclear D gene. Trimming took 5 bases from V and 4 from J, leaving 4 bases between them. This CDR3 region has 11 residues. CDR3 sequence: CASSVADTQYF. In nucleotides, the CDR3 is TGTGCCAGCAGTGTTGCAGATACGCAGTATTTT.

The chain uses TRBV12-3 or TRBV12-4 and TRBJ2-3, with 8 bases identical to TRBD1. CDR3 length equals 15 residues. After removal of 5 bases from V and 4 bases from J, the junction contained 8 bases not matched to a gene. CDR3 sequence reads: CASSTRQGWADTQYF. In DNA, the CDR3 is TGTGCCAGCAGTACCCGACAGGGGTGGGCAGATACGCAGTATTTT.

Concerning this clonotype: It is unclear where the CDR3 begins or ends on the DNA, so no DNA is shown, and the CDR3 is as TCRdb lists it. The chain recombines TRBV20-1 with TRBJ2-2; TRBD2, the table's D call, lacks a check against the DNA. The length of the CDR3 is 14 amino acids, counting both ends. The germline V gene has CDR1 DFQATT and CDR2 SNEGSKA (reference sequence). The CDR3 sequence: CSARVAGGAGELLF.

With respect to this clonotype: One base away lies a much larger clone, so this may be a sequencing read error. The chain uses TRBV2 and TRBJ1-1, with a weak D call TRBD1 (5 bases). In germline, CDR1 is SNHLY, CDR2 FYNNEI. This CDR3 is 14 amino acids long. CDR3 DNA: TGTGCCGGCAGTGAAACGGGACTAGGCACTGAAGCTTTCTTT. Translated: CAGSETGLGTEAFF.

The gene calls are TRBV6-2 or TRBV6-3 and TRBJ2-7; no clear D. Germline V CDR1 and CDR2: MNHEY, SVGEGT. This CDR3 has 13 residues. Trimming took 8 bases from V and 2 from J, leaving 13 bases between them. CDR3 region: CASANGRAYEQYF. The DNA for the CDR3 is TGTGCCAGCGCAAATGGACGGGCCTACGAGCAGTACTTC.

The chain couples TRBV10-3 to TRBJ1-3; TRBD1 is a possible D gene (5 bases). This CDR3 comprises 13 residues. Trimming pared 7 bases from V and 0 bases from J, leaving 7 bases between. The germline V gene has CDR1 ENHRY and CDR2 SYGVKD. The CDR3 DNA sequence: TGTGCCATCAAAGACAGCTCTGGAAACACCATATATTTT. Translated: CAIKDSSGNTIYF.

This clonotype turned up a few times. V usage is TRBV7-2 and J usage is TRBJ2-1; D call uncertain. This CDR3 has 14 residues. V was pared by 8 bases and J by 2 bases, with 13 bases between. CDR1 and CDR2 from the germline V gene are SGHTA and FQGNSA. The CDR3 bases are TGTGCCAGCTCGCGGAGTGGGCCCTACAATGAGCAGTTCTTC. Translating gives CASSRSGPYNEQFF.

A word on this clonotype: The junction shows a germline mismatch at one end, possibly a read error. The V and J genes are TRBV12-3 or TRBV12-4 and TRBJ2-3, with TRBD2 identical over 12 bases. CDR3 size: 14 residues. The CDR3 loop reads CASRLAGATYTQYF. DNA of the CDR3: TGTGCCAGTCGACTAGCGGGAGCCACATATACGCAGTATTTT.

Here the CDR3 DNA reads TGTGCCAGCTCACCACAGACAGGGGGTTACAATGAGCAGTTCTTC. It is translated as CASSPQTGGYNEQFF. V gene TRBV18 combines with J gene TRBJ2-1; 9 bases line up with TRBD1. The CDR3 has 15 residues. With 1 base clipped from V and 4 bases from J, the junction kept 2 bases outside the gene matches. Germline V gives CDR1 KGHSH, CDR2 LQKENI.

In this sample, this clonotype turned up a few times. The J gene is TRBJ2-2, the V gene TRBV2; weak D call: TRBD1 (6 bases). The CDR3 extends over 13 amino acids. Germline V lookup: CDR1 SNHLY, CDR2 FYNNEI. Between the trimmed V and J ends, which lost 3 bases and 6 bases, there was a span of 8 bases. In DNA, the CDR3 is TGTGCCAGCAGTGAGCACAGGGCCGGGGAGCTGTTTTTT. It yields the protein CASSEHRAGELFF.

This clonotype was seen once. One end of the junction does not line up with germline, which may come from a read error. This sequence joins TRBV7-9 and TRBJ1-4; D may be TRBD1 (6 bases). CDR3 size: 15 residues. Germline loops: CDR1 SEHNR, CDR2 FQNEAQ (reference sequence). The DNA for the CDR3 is TGTGCCAGCAGCTCTCAGGGGCTCGCAAATGAAAAATTGTTTTTT. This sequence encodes CASSSQGLANEKLFF.

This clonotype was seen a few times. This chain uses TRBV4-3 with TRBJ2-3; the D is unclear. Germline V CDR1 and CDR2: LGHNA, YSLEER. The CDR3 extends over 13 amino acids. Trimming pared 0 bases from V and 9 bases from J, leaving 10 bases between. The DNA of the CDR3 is TGCGCCAGCAGCCAAGATTTAGTAAGCACGCAGTATTTT. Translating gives CASSQDLVSTQYF.

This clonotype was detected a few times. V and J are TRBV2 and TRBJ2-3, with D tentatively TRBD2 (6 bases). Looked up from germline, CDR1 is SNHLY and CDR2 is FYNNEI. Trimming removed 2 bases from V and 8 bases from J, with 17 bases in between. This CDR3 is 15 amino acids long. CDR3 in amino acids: CASSELARKSVTQYF. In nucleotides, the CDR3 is TGTGCCAGCAGTGAACTAGCGCGAAAGTCAGTTACGCAGTATTTT.

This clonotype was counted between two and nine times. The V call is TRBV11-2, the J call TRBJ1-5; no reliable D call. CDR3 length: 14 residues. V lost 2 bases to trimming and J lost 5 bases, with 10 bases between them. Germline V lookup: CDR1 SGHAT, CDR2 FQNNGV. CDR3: CASSLLSGDQPQHF. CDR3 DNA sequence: TGTGCCAGCAGCTTACTGTCCGGAGATCAGCCCCAGCATTTT.